The 20 T cell receptor beta chains given below trace back to one sample, sequenced in a study of blood T cell repertoires in COVID-19. The assay was immunoSEQ multiplex PCR, and TCRdb's table has in-frame clones only and misses some. The sample lists about 46,000 clones; around nine tenths were seen once. What was sequenced was peripheral blood. The receptors shown here come from a man in his 60s with active or convalescent COVID-19.

The V gene is TRBV10-2, the J gene TRBJ1-6; maybe TRBD1 (6 bases). The CDR3 sequence is 14 residues long. Germline V gene lookup returns CDR1 WSHSY and CDR2 SAAADI. Deletions cut 3 bases from V and 5 bases from J, with 8 bases between. The CDR3 region has the DNA TGCGCCAGCAGTGAAACAGGGAATAATTCACCCCTCCACTTT. Protein sequence: CASSETGNNSPLHF.

This clone has a handful of counts. Written as DNA, the CDR3 is TGCGCCAGCAGCCGGCAGGCGGGCACTGAAGCTTTCTTT. It encodes CASSRQAGTEAFF. This chain joins TRBV5-1 and TRBJ1-1, with unresolved D. With 4 bases removed from V and 4 bases from J, the gap between germline ends came to 11 bases. The germline gives CDR1 SGHRS, CDR2 YFSETQ. The CDR3 spans 13 residues.

The gene calls are TRBV2 and TRBJ2-3; TRBD1 might be the D (5 bases). The CDR3 spans 13 residues. CDR1 and CDR2 from the germline V gene are SNHLY and FYNNEI. Deletions cut 9 bases from V and 6 bases from J, with 16 bases between. DNA for the CDR3: TGTGCCAGGGGTGACAGCCACCGCGATACGCAGTATTTT. Translated, it gives CARGDSHRDTQYF.

The V call is TRBV27, the J call TRBJ2-7, with 9 bases fitting TRBD1. V was clipped by 5 bases and J by 2 bases; unmatched bases: 7. Germline CDR1 reads MNHEY; CDR2 reads SMNVEV (reference sequence). The CDR3 has 15 residues. The CDR3 loop is CASSGTGTGTYEQYF. For the CDR3, the DNA is TGTGCCAGCAGTGGTACCGGGACAGGGACCTACGAGCAGTACTTC.

In this sample, this clone turned up a few times. The chain uses TRBV7-2 and TRBJ1-2; 8 bases are a match to TRBD1. The CDR3 extends over 13 amino acids. Germline V lookup: CDR1 SGHTA, CDR2 FQGNSA. V lost 5 bases, J lost 8 bases, and 7 bases stayed unmatched. The CDR3 spells CASSLGQGSGYTF. The CDR3 DNA sequence: TGTGCCAGCAGCCTAGGACAGGGTTCGGGCTACACCTTC.

V is TRBV11-3 and J is TRBJ2-3, with D unclear. The CDR3 is made up of 17 amino acids. Germline CDR1 is SGHNT and CDR2 is YENEEA. V shed 1 base and J shed 0 bases, with 14 bases lying between them. This chain's CDR3 is CASSLGWAAASTDTQYF. The CDR3 nucleotides read TGTGCCAGCAGCTTAGGTTGGGCTGCTGCTAGCACAGATACGCAGTATTTT.

The genes are TRBV4-3 and TRBJ2-1; TRBD2 matches at 7 bases. V dropped 0 bases and J dropped 4; count of bases not matched to a gene: 9. The CDR3 extends over 17 amino acids. Germline values: CDR1 LGHNA, CDR2 YSLEER. The CDR3 here is CASSQERGLADYNEQFF. The CDR3 DNA reads TGCGCCAGCAGCCAAGAGAGAGGGCTAGCGGATTACAATGAGCAGTTCTTC.

V is TRBV7-2 and J is TRBJ1-2; D is undetermined. The germline V gene encodes CDR1 SGHTA and CDR2 FQGNSA. V dropped 5 bases and J dropped 3 bases, with 16 bases sitting between them. This CDR3 has 15 residues. For the CDR3, the DNA is TGTGCCAGCAGCACCTCTGGTCGCGGGCACTATGGCTACACCTTC. As protein: CASSTSGRGHYGYTF.

The V gene is TRBV5-1, the J gene TRBJ2-2; 13 bases fit TRBD2. CDR3 size: 17 residues. Germline assignment: CDR1 SGHRS and CDR2 YFSETQ. V shed 2 bases, J shed 1 base, and the junction held 2 bases outside the gene matches. For the CDR3, the DNA is TGCGCCAGCAGCTTCGGACTAGCGGGGGTGAACACCGGGGAGCTGTTTTTT. Protein sequence: CASSFGLAGVNTGELFF.

This clone is a singleton in its sample. The gene calls are TRBV1 and TRBJ2-3; TRBD2 was called by the table and not checked on the DNA. TRBV1 is designated a pseudogene. The CDR3 runs to 18 residues. The CDR3 nucleotides read TGCACCAGCAGTTTAGACACTGTACCCGGGGGGAGCACAGATACGCAGTATTTT. It yields the protein CTSSLDTVPGGSTDTQYF.

This chain joins TRBV27 and TRBJ2-3; weak D call: TRBD2 (6 bases). CDR1 MNHEY and CDR2 SMNVEV come from the germline V gene (reference sequence). The V end lost 2 bases, the J end lost 2 bases, and 14 bases lay between the germline ends. CDR3 length: 16 amino acids. The CDR3 nucleotides are TGTGCCAGCAGTTTAGTGGGCGGGGAGCTCACAGATACGCAGTATTTT. Its translation: CASSLVGGELTDTQYF.

J is TRBJ2-3 and V is TRBV21-1; the table's D call of TRBD2 was not tested on the DNA. TRBV21-1 constitutes a pseudogene. The length of the CDR3 is 15 residues. The CDR3 region has the DNA TGTGCCAGCAGTCTATTAGCGTGGAGCACAGATACGCAGTATTTT. Translation gives CASSLLAWSTDTQYF.

The CDR3 reads CASSSFYGYTF. CDR3 in DNA: TGTGCCAGCAGTTCGTTCTATGGCTACACCTTC. The chain has TRBV6-5 and TRBJ1-2, with D unclear. CDR1 is MNHEY, CDR2 SVGAGI, per germline. This CDR3 comprises 11 residues. V lost 4 bases and J 4 bases, leaving 4 bases between the germline ends.

The J gene is TRBJ2-1, the V gene TRBV11-3; the D gene is possibly TRBD2 (5 bases). CDR1 SGHNT and CDR2 YENEEA come from the germline V gene. CDR3 length: 13 residues. Between the trimmed V and J ends, which lost 3 bases and 8 bases, there was a span of 11 bases. CDR3 loop: CASSLPGSDEQFF. DNA of the CDR3: TGTGCCAGCAGCTTGCCGGGGAGCGATGAGCAGTTCTTC.

This clone appeared a single time. The chain is built from TRBV30 and TRBJ2-1; 10 positions match TRBD2. This CDR3 has 14 amino acids. V shed 1 base, J shed 3 bases, and the junction held 0 bases outside the gene matches. Germline CDR1 GTSNPN, CDR2 SVGIG (reference sequence). CDR3: CAWSASGGYNEQFF. The CDR3 DNA sequence: TGTGCCTGGAGTGCTAGCGGGGGCTACAATGAGCAGTTCTTC.

This clone was counted a single time. V is TRBV5-1 and J is TRBJ2-5, with TRBD1 as a possible D gene (7 bases). Germline CDR1 and CDR2: SGHRS and YFSETQ. The CDR3 consists of 14 residues. Trimming removed 7 bases at V and 3 bases at J, with 16 bases between. The CDR3: CASCRGAPEETQYF. DNA for the CDR3: TGCGCCAGCTGCAGGGGGGCTCCCGAAGAGACCCAGTACTTC. Drawing the rest from reference TRBV5-1 and TRBJ2-5, the complete variable domain is KAGVTQTPRYLIKTRGQQVTLSCSPISGHRSVSWYQQTPGQGLQFLFEYFSETQRNKGNFPGRFSGRQFSNSRSEMNVSTLELGDSALYLCASCRGAPEETQYFGPGTRLLVL.

Written as DNA, the CDR3 is TGTGCCAGCAGCCAAGATAGACAGGGGGGCTATGGCTACACCTTC. This encodes CASSQDRQGGYGYTF. The chain combines TRBV4-2 with TRBJ1-2, with 9 bases identical to TRBD1. Trimming cost V 0 bases and J 4 bases; bases outside gene matches: 3. Germline CDR1 reads LGHNA; CDR2 reads YNFKEQ. This CDR3 comprises 15 residues.

The table lists this clone with a count of one. This chain links TRBV4-1 with TRBJ2-3, with 15 bases matching TRBD2. The CDR3 contains 18 residues. Germline-derived CDR1 and CDR2 are MGHRA and YSYEKL. Trimming at V came to 3 bases and at J to 6 bases, leaving 10 bases not matched to a gene. CDR3 residues: CASSQEGLAGGRGDTQYF. As DNA, the CDR3 is TGCGCCAGCAGCCAGGAGGGACTAGCGGGGGGACGCGGTGATACGCAGTATTTT.

The chain uses TRBV2 and TRBJ1-2, with D perhaps TRBD1 (5 bases). The length of the CDR3 is 13 residues. V lost 3 bases, J lost 2 bases, and 7 bases lay in between. The germline V gene has CDR1 SNHLY and CDR2 FYNNEI. The DNA of the CDR3 is TGTGCCAGCAGTGAGGGGCAGAACTATGGCTACACCTTC. Encoded protein: CASSEGQNYGYTF.

The DNA of the CDR3 is TGTGCCAGCAGTTCTGACAGGGCCACCTATGGCTACACCTTC. Residues: CASSSDRATYGYTF. The J gene is TRBJ1-2, the V gene TRBV5-8; 7 bases match TRBD1. V shed 5 bases, J shed 4 bases, and the junction held 8 bases outside the gene matches. Germline CDR1 reads SGHTS; CDR2 reads YDEGEE. The CDR3 is 14 residues long.